The entry below describes one TCR beta chain. The data were taken from a study of blood T cell repertoires in COVID-19. Study-level background: The samples span acute and convalescent COVID-19 from the United States, Italy and Spain. PBMCs, B-cell-depleted T cells, or T cells provided the cDNA or gDNA that made up the material.

The germline CDR1 and CDR2 sequences are SGHAT and FQDESV (reference sequence). V lost 8 bases to trimming and J lost 0 bases; unmatched junction nucleotides: 5. The CDR3 extends over 14 amino acids. Source study methods: Scientists estimated how many nucleated cells there were by amplifying reference gene primers. TCRdb's copy holds only in-frame clones and misses some; the assay was immunoSEQ multiplex PCR. V, J and clone size were drawn from that table, and D and trimming were deduced from the DNA. The sample shows more than 110,000 clones, approximately 91% of them seen only once. V gene TRBV11-1 combines with J gene TRBJ2-3, with 7 nucleotides matching TRBD2. The receptor's source is a man aged 50 to 59 with active or convalescent COVID-19. The specimen was peripheral blood. The CDR3 loop is CASGTGGSTDTQYF. The CDR3 nucleotides read TGTGCCAGCGGGACGGGAGGTAGCACAGATACGCAGTATTTT.